The 25 T cell receptor beta chains presented below share a single source sample, sequenced in a study of Ad26.COV2.S vaccination and SARS-CoV-2 variants. Indicated treatment: roughly 18 received Ad26.COV2.S at low or high dose, single or two shots; a few received placebo; per-sample allocation not given. Vaccine and placebo recipients were sampled on day 63 after the first injection. The repertoire was sequenced with immunoSEQ multiplex PCR; TCRdb's copy has only in-frame clones and lacks some. This sample has some 350,000 clones, with almost 90% found just once. The material sequenced was peripheral blood, taken in a trial of Ad26.COV2.S vaccine versus placebo. These TCRs come from a person between 18 and 65 years old who received the Ad26.COV2.S COVID-19 vaccine or a placebo.

The chain has TRBV6-5 and TRBJ1-6, with 7 nucleotides matching TRBD1. The CDR3 sequence is 15 residues long. Germline CDR1 reads MNHEY; CDR2 reads SVGAGI. Germline trimming cut 6 bases from V and 7 bases from J; bases unmatched to any gene: 9. As DNA, the CDR3 is TGTGCCAGCAGCTTCGGACAGGCGGGGAATTCACCCCTCCACTTT. Protein: CASSFGQAGNSPLHF.

This rearrangement joins TRBV11-3 to TRBJ2-5; D is ambiguous. The CDR3 is 12 amino acids. Germline V gene lookup returns CDR1 SGHNT and CDR2 YENEEA. The germline V and J ends were trimmed by 3 bases and 5 bases, with 7 bases remaining between them. The CDR3 here is CASSFPWETQYF. DNA for the CDR3: TGTGCCAGCAGCTTCCCTTGGGAGACCCAGTACTTC.

V and J are TRBV7-2 and TRBJ2-3; 11 nucleotides match TRBD2. The CDR3 spans 17 residues. With V trimmed by 0 bases and J by 4 bases, 6 bases remained unmatched. The germline gives CDR1 SGHTA, CDR2 FQGNSA. CDR3 region: CASSLATSSGRSDTQYF. CDR3 in DNA: TGTGCCAGCAGCTTAGCCACCTCTAGCGGGAGGTCAGATACGCAGTATTTT.

The chain couples TRBV7-2 to TRBJ2-1; no reliable D call. V dropped 6 bases and J dropped 9 bases, with 15 bases sitting between them. The CDR3 totals 13 residues. The germline V gene encodes CDR1 SGHTA and CDR2 FQGNSA. The CDR3 reads CASSPDGRGEQFF. In nucleotides, the CDR3 is TGTGCCAGCAGTCCGGACGGAAGAGGTGAGCAGTTCTTC. Using reference TRBV7-2 and TRBJ2-1 for the parts outside the CDR3, the full variable domain is GAGVSQSPSNKVTEKGKDVELRCDPISGHTALYWYRQSLGQGLEFLIYFQGNSAPDKSGLPSDRFSAERTGGSVSTLTIQRTQQEDSAVYLCASSPDGRGEQFFGPGTRLTVL.

The rearrangement uses TRBV5-8 and TRBJ1-5; D is unresolved. V was clipped by 4 bases and J by 3 bases, with 5 bases between them. This CDR3 spans 12 amino acids. CDR1 SGHTS and CDR2 YDEGEE come from the germline V gene. DNA of the CDR3: TGTGCCAGCAGCGCAATCAATCAGCCCCAGCATTTT. Translation: CASSAINQPQHF. The entire variable domain, with the rest obtained from reference TRBV5-8 and TRBJ1-5, is as follows: EAGVTQSPTHLIKTRGQQATLRCSPISGHTSVYWYQQALGLGLQFLLWYDEGEERNRGNFPPRFSGRQFPNYSSELNVNALELEDSALYLCASSAINQPQHFGDGTRLSIL.

The rearrangement joins TRBV27 to TRBJ1-2; the D gene is possibly TRBD1 (5 bases). The CDR3 spans 13 residues. V lost 5 bases and J lost 8, with 15 bases in between. Germline V CDR1 and CDR2: MNHEY, SMNVEV (reference sequence). The CDR3 spells CASSARVGYGYTF. CDR3 coding DNA: TGTGCCAGCAGTGCCAGGGTCGGATACGGCTACACCTTC.

This clone appeared once. This rearrangement joins TRBV2 to TRBJ2-5, with D perhaps being TRBD1 or TRBD2 (6 bases each). Germline CDR1 SNHLY, CDR2 FYNNEI. V lost 4 bases, J lost 1 base, and 13 bases lay in between. The CDR3 has 15 amino acids. CDR3 sequence reads: CASSGVWGAQETQYF. CDR3 sequence (DNA): TGTGCCAGCAGTGGCGTTTGGGGGGCCCAAGAGACCCAGTACTTC.

The chain has TRBV19 and TRBJ1-4, with D unresolved. Germline loops: CDR1 LNHDA, CDR2 SQIVND (reference sequence). V lost 0 bases to trimming and J lost 0 bases, with 14 bases between them. This CDR3 has 18 residues. CDR3 bases: TGTGCCAGTAGTATAGATCTGACGTACACAGCAACTAATGAAAAACTGTTTTTT. This encodes CASSIDLTYTATNEKLFF.

In this sample, this clone turned up once. The chain joins TRBV18 to TRBJ1-1; no clear D gene. Trimming stripped 0 bases from V and 3 bases from J, with 14 bases between. This CDR3 spans 16 amino acids. Per the germline V gene, CDR1 is KGHSH and CDR2 is LQKENI. The CDR3 here is CASSPPTNLRDTEAFF. The DNA of the CDR3 is TGTGCCAGCTCACCACCAACAAACTTAAGGGACACTGAAGCTTTCTTT.

Only one count was recorded for this clone. Distinct nucleotide sequences in the sample also encode this CDR3. This chain links TRBV5-1 with TRBJ1-1; no definite D call. CDR1 and CDR2 (germline): SGHRS, YFSETQ. The V and J ends lost 0 bases and 6 bases respectively, with 3 bases between them. This CDR3 is 11 amino acids long. The DNA for the CDR3 is TGCGCCAGCAGCTTGGGACCTGAAGCTTTCTTT. Residues: CASSLGPEAFF.

The chain combines TRBV29-1 with TRBJ2-3; D possibly corresponds to TRBD1 (7 bases). Germline CDR1 is SQVTM and CDR2 is ANQGSEA. The CDR3 length is 14 residues. Trimming removed 3 bases from V and 3 bases from J, with 13 bases in between. The chain's CDR3 is CSVEAGTATDTQYF. CDR3 nucleotides: TGCAGCGTTGAGGCGGGGACAGCTACAGATACGCAGTATTTT.

The CDR3 protein is CASSPRLDYGYTF. In DNA form, the CDR3 reads TGTGCCAGCTCACCACGTCTGGACTATGGCTACACCTTC. The chain combines TRBV18 with TRBJ1-2; unclear D gene. The CDR3 runs to 13 residues. The germline V gene encodes CDR1 KGHSH and CDR2 LQKENI. The ends were cut back, 1 base at V and 3 bases at J, with 6 bases in the middle.

This clone came up a few times. This sequence joins TRBV4-3 and TRBJ1-6, with 8 bases aligning to TRBD1. The CDR3 sequence is 16 residues long. Germline CDR1 LGHNA, CDR2 YSLEER. V shed 0 bases, J shed 8 bases, and the junction held 6 bases outside the gene matches. Here the CDR3 reads CASSQERTGRDSPLHF. In nucleotides, the CDR3 is TGCGCCAGCAGCCAAGAAAGGACAGGGAGGGATTCACCCCTCCACTTT.

The J gene is TRBJ1-5, the V gene TRBV7-8; D is unresolved. Trimming pared 3 bases from V and 2 bases from J, leaving 29 bases between. The CDR3 spans 21 residues. In germline, CDR1 is SGHVS, CDR2 FQNEAQ. The CDR3 DNA reads TGTGCCAGCAGCTTTCCATCAGATCCGACCGTTGTGTTTGGTGGCAATCAGCCCCAGCATTTT. Protein sequence: CASSFPSDPTVVFGGNQPQHF.

This clone was seen only once. V and J are TRBV15 and TRBJ2-1, with D possibly being TRBD1 (5 bases). V lost 4 bases to trimming and J lost 3 bases, with 19 bases between them. The CDR3 contains 17 residues. Looked up from germline, CDR1 is LNHNV and CDR2 is YYDKDF (reference sequence). In DNA, the CDR3 is TGTGCCACCAGCATGGGGAAAAGGGGCGCTGGCTACAATGAGCAGTTCTTC. Its protein is CATSMGKRGAGYNEQFF.

The chain has TRBV19 and TRBJ1-1; D is possibly TRBD1 (5 bases). V lost 4 bases and J 4 bases, leaving 13 bases between the germline ends. Germline-derived CDR1 and CDR2 are LNHDA and SQIVND (reference sequence). CDR3 length: 14 residues. The CDR3 reads CASSTYRISTEAFF. Written as DNA, the CDR3 is TGTGCCAGTAGTACATACAGGATTTCCACTGAAGCTTTCTTT.

The V gene is TRBV7-9, the J gene TRBJ2-1; no clear D. Trimming took 4 bases from V and 6 from J, leaving 4 bases between them. The V gene's germline CDR1 is SEHNR and CDR2 FQNEAQ (reference sequence). The CDR3 totals 11 residues. The CDR3 bases are TGTGCCAGCAGCTCCCGCAATGAGCAGTTCTTC. Translating gives CASSSRNEQFF.

This clone has more than one count but fewer than ten. The chain carries TRBV7-2 and TRBJ1-4; D remains unclear. V was cut by 5 bases and J by 8 bases, with 15 bases left in between. The V gene's germline CDR1 is SGHTA and CDR2 FQGNSA. This CDR3 region has 14 residues. The CDR3 reads CASSLGTDTEKLFF. The CDR3 coding sequence is TGTGCCAGCAGCCTCGGCACCGATACGGAAAAACTGTTTTTT. The variable domain in full, with the rest retrieved from reference TRBV7-2 and TRBJ1-4, is GAGVSQSPSNKVTEKGKDVELRCDPISGHTALYWYRQSLGQGLEFLIYFQGNSAPDKSGLPSDRFSAERTGGSVSTLTIQRTQQEDSAVYLCASSLGTDTEKLFFGSGTQLSVL.

The V call is TRBV15, the J call TRBJ1-6, with 7 bases that match TRBD1. CDR3 length equals 14 residues. Per the germline V gene, CDR1 is LNHNV and CDR2 is YYDKDF (reference sequence). The V gene end was trimmed by 4 bases and the J gene end by 7 bases; junction bases not matched to a gene: 4. CDR3 bases: TGTGCCACCAGCATGGGACAGACAAATTCACCCCTCCACTTT. Protein: CATSMGQTNSPLHF.

The chain employs TRBV18 and TRBJ1-5; 8 bases map to TRBD1. V shed 6 bases, J shed 1 base, and the junction held 11 bases outside the gene matches. Germline V lookup: CDR1 KGHSH, CDR2 LQKENI. CDR3 length: 17 amino acids. The CDR3 DNA is TGTGCCAGCTCCTCTACCAGGGGGCAGGGAAGCAATCAGCCCCAGCATTTT. This encodes CASSSTRGQGSNQPQHF.

As regards this clone: The germline gene is not matched at one end of the junction; a read error may be the cause. J is TRBJ1-1 and V is TRBV12-3 or TRBV12-4; perhaps TRBD1 as D (6 bases). The CDR3 covers 12 residues. In DNA form, the CDR3 reads TGTGCCAGCAGTCAAGCAGGGGAGGGGCGGGATTTT. Protein product: CASSQAGEGRDF.

This clone has just a few counts. The J gene is TRBJ1-5, the V gene TRBV24-1; a possible D gene is TRBD1 (5 bases). The CDR3 sequence is 16 residues long. The germline V gene encodes CDR1 KGHDR and CDR2 SFDVKD. The V and J ends lost 3 bases and 1 base respectively, with 12 bases between them. CDR3 loop: CATSDGRRGSNQPQHF. For the CDR3, the DNA is TGTGCCACCAGTGATGGTAGGCGGGGGAGCAATCAGCCCCAGCATTTT.

The chain combines TRBV6-5 with TRBJ1-2; 8 bases agree with TRBD1. Germline-derived CDR1 and CDR2 are MNHEY and SVGAGI. This CDR3 region has 14 residues. J was trimmed by 5 bases and V by 5 bases; bases with no gene match: 7. The CDR3 bases are TGTGCCAGCAGTACGTCCGGGACAGGTTATGGCTACACCTTC. Its protein product is CASSTSGTGYGYTF.

A remark on this clone: This CDR3 is also generated by other DNA sequences in the sample. The rearrangement uses TRBV19 and TRBJ1-1; tentative D call: TRBD1 (5 bases). V was clipped by 2 bases and J by 2 bases, with 6 bases between them. The germline gives CDR1 LNHDA, CDR2 SQIVND (reference sequence). This CDR3 is 13 amino acids long. CDR3 residues: CASSIQGNTEAFF. Written as DNA, the CDR3 is TGTGCCAGTAGTATACAGGGTAACACTGAAGCTTTCTTT.

The sample holds one count of this clone. The CDR3 DNA reads TGTGCCAGCAGCCGTCGCAATGATAATCAGCCCCAGCATTTT. Its translation: CASSRRNDNQPQHF. The chain combines TRBV3-1 (or the pseudogene TRBV3-2) with TRBJ1-5, with unresolved D. The CDR3 extends over 14 amino acids. Germline V gives CDR1 LGHDT, CDR2 YNNKEL (reference sequence). The V and J ends lost 4 bases and 4 bases respectively, with 11 bases between them.